The 3 T cell receptor beta chains listed next were all sequenced from one sample in a study of human thymus T cells. Profiling relied on immunoSEQ multiplex PCR, and the TCRdb table lists in-frame clones only, not all of them. The data hold roughly 60,000 clones, with approximately 93% observed a single time. The sample was blood. All receptors come from a boy under two years old with a congenital heart defect but otherwise immunologically healthy.

The rearrangement uses TRBV5-6 and TRBJ2-7, with 12 bases identical to TRBD2. Germline V gives CDR1 SGHDT, CDR2 YYEEEE. V shed 3 bases, J shed 1 base, and the junction held 2 bases outside the gene matches. The CDR3 covers 15 residues. Written as DNA, the CDR3 is TGTGCCAGCAGCTCAGGGACTAGCGGGTCCTACGAGCAGTACTTC. Its translation: CASSSGTSGSYEQYF.

V gene TRBV6-5 combines with J gene TRBJ1-2; tentative D call: TRBD1 (6 bases). The CDR3 length is 15 residues. The ends were cut back, 5 bases at V and 9 bases at J, with 22 bases in the middle. Germline CDR1 is MNHEY and CDR2 is SVGAGI. CDR3 in amino acids: CASSRLQGNPSRYTF. CDR3 sequence (DNA): TGTGCCAGCAGTCGCCTCCAGGGGAACCCAAGCCGCTACACCTTC.

The rearrangement uses TRBV7-2 and TRBJ1-5; TRBD1 matches at 8 bases. The germline CDR1 and CDR2 sequences are SGHTA and FQGNSA. After removal of 5 bases from V and 2 bases from J, the junction contained 8 bases not matched to a gene. This CDR3 has 16 residues. CDR3 coding DNA: TGTGCCAGCAGCCTAGAGGCAGGGGGCGGCAATCAGCCCCAGCATTTT. Its protein product is CASSLEAGGGNQPQHF. The full variable domain, with the rest looked up from reference TRBV7-2 and TRBJ1-5, is GAGVSQSPSNKVTEKGKDVELRCDPISGHTALYWYRQSLGQGLEFLIYFQGNSAPDKSGLPSDRFSAERTGGSVSTLTIQRTQQEDSAVYLCASSLEAGGGNQPQHFGDGTRLSIL.